This T cell receptor beta chain appears in the sequencing data of a study of lymphopenia after photon versus proton radiotherapy. This clone was detected once. Sequenced by immunoSEQ multiplex PCR; TCRdb stores in-frame clones only, minus some. The sample records about 40,000 clones, around 84% being singletons. The CDR3 runs 17 residues. V shed 0 bases and J 0 bases; nucleotides not matched to a gene: 8. Germline loops: CDR1 SGDLS, CDR2 YYNGEE. This chain joins TRBV9 and TRBJ2-5; 7 bases match TRBD2. This TCR derives from a woman between 70 and 85 years old with pancreatic cancer. Some clones in this sample may be carry-over from other donors' samples. The sample was peripheral blood, taken from a patient treated with proton-based radiotherapy. The CDR3: CASSVAGGSVYQETQYF. The CDR3 coding sequence is TGTGCCAGCAGCGTAGCTGGCGGGAGCGTATACCAAGAGACCCAGTACTTC.